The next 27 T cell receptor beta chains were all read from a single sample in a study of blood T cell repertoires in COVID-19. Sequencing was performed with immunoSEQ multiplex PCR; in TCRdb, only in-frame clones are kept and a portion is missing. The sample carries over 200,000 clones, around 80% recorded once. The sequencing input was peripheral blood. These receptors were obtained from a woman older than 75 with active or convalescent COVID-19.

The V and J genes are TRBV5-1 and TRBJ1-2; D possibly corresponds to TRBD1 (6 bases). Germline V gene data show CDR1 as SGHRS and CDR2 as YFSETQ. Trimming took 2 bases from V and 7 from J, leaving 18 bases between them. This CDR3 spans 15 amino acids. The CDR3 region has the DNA TGCGCCAGCAGCTTACAACAGGGCCCGTTCTCTGGCTACACCTTC. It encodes CASSLQQGPFSGYTF.

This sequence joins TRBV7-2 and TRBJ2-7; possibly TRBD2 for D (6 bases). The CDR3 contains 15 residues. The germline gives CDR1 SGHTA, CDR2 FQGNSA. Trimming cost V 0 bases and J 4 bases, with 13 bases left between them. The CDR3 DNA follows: TGTGCCAGCAGCTTAGCCCAGGGAGCGGGTTACGAGCAGTACTTC. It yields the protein CASSLAQGAGYEQYF.

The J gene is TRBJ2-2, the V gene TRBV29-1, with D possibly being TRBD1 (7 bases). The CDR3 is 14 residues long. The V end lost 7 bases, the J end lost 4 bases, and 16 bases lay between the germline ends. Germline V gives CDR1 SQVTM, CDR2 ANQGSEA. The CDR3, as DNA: TGCAGCGCCCGCCCAGGGGGAGGCACCGGGGAGCTGTTTTTT. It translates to CSARPGGGTGELFF.

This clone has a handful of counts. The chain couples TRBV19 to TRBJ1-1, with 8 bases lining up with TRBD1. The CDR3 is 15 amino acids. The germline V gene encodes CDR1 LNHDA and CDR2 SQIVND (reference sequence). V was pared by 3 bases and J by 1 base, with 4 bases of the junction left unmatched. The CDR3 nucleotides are TGTGCCAGTAGTATTACAGGGGGAGGGAACACTGAAGCTTTCTTT. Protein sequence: CASSITGGGNTEAFF.

CDR3 DNA: TGTGCCAGCAGCCACCGAGCGGGTGGGGCCTACGAGCAGTACTTC. It yields the protein CASSHRAGGAYEQYF. The J gene is TRBJ2-7, the V gene TRBV5-5, with a possible D match to TRBD2 (6 bases). Trimming pared 4 bases from V and 2 bases from J, leaving 16 bases between. The CDR3 sequence is 15 residues long. The germline gives CDR1 SGHKS, CDR2 YYEKEE (reference sequence).

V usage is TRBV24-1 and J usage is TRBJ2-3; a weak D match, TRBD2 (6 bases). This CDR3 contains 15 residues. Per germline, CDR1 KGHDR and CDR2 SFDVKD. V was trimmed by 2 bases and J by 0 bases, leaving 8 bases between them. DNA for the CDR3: TGTGCCACCAGTGATTACCTAGCGAGCACAGATACGCAGTATTTT. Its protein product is CATSDYLASTDTQYF.

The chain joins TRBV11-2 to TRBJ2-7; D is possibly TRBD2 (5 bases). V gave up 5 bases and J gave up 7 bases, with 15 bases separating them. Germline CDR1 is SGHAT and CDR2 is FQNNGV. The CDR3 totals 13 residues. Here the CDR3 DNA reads TGTGCCAGCAGCGCCGGGTCGCGGAGGGAGCAGTACTTC. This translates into CASSAGSRREQYF.

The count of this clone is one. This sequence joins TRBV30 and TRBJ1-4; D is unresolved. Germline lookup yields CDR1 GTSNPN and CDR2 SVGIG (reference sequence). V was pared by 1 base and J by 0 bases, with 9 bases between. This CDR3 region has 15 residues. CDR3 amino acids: CAWSGGRATNEKLFF. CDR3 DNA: TGTGCCTGGAGTGGAGGCAGAGCAACTAATGAAAAACTGTTTTTT.

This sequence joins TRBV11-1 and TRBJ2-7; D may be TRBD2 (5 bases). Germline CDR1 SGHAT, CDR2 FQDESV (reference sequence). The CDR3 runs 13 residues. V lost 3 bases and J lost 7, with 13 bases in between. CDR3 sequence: CASSLDSYSEQYF. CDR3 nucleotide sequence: TGTGCCAGCAGCTTGGACTCCTACAGTGAGCAGTACTTC.

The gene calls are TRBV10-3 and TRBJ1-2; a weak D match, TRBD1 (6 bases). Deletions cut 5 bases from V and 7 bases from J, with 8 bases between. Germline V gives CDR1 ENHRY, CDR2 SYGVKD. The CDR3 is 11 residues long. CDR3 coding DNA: TGTGCCATCAGTAGGGGGAGTGGCTACACCTTC. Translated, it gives CAISRGSGYTF.

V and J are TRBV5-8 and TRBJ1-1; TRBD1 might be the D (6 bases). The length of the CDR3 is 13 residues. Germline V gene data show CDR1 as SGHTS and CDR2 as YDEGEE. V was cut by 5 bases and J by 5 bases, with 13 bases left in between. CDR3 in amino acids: CASRFQGWTEAFF. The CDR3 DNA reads TGTGCCAGCAGGTTCCAGGGGTGGACTGAAGCTTTCTTT.

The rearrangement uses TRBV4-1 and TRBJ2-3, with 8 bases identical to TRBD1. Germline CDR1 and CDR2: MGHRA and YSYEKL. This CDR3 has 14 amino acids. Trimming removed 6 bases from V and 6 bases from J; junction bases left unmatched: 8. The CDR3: CASRGARGRDTQYF. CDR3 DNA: TGCGCCAGCAGGGGGGCCAGGGGGCGGGATACGCAGTATTTT.

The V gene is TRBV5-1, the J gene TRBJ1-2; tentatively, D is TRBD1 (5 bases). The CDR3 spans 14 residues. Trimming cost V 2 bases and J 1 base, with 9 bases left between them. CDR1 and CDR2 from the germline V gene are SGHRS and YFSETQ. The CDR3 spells CASSFNGGNYGYTF. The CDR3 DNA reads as TGCGCCAGCAGCTTTAACGGGGGTAACTATGGCTACACCTTC.

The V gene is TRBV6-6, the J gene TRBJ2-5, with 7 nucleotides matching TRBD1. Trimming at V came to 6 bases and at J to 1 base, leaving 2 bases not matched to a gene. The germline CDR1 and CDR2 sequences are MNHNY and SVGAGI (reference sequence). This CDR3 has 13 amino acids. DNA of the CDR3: TGTGCCAGCAGGGGGACAGTCCAAGAGACCCAGTACTTC. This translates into CASRGTVQETQYF.

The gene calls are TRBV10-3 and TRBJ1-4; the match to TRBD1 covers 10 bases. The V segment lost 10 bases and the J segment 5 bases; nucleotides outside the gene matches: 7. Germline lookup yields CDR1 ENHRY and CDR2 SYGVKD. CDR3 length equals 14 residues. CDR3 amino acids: CATRTGGLNEKLFF. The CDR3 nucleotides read TGTGCCACGAGGACAGGGGGACTAAATGAAAAACTGTTTTTT.

Here the CDR3 reads CASSATGAWTEAFF. CDR3 nucleotide sequence: TGTGCCAGCAGCGCCACAGGGGCGTGGACTGAAGCTTTCTTT. The J gene is TRBJ1-1, the V gene TRBV5-4, with 7 bases fitting TRBD1. The J segment lost 5 bases and the V segment lost 4 bases, leaving 8 bases of the junction unmatched. The CDR3 is 14 residues long. Germline loops: CDR1 SGHNT, CDR2 YYREEE (reference sequence).

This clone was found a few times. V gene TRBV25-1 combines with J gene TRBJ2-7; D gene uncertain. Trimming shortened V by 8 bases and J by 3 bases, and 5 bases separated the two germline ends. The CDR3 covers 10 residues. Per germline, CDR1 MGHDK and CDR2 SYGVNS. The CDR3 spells CASASYEQYF. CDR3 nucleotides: TGTGCCAGCGCTAGCTACGAGCAGTACTTC.

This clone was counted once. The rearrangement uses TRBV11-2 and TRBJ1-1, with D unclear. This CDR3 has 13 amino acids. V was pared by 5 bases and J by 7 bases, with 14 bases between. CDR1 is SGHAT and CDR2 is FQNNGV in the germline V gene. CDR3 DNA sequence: TGTGCCAGCAGCCGCGATCGGGTATTTGAAGCTTTCTTT. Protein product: CASSRDRVFEAFF.

The CDR3 DNA reads TGTGCCAGCAGTGATTGGGGCAGGGATAACTATGGCTACACCTTC. Its protein is CASSDWGRDNYGYTF. This chain connects TRBV25-1 to TRBJ1-2; maybe TRBD1 (5 bases). This CDR3 is built from 15 residues. Germline-derived CDR1 and CDR2 are MGHDK and SYGVNS. V lost 3 bases and J lost 1, with 12 bases in between.

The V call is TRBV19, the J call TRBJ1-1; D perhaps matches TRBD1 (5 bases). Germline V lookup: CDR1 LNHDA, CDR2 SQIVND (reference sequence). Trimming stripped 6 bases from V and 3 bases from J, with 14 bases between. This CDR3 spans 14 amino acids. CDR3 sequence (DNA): TGTGCCAGTAGCTACGGGGGTTTGGACACTGAAGCTTTCTTT. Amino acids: CASSYGGLDTEAFF.

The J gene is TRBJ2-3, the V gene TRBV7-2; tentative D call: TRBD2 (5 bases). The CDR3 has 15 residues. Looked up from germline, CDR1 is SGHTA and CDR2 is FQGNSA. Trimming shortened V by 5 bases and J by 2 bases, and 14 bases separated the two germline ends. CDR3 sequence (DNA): TGTGCCAGCAGCCCGTGGAGGTCCTCCACAGATACGCAGTATTTT. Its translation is CASSPWRSSTDTQYF.

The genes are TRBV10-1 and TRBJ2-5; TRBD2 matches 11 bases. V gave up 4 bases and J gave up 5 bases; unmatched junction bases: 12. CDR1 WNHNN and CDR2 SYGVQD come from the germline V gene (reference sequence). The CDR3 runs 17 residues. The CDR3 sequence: CASSGSGVAGGEETQYF. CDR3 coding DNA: TGCGCCAGCAGTGGATCTGGAGTAGCGGGAGGGGAGGAGACCCAGTACTTC.

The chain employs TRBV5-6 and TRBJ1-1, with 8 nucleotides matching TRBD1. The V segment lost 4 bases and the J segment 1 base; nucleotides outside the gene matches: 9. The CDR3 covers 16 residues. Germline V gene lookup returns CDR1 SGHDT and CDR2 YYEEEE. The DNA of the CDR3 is TGTGCCAGCAGCGGAAGGACAGGGCGGGGGAACACTGAAGCTTTCTTT. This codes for CASSGRTGRGNTEAFF.

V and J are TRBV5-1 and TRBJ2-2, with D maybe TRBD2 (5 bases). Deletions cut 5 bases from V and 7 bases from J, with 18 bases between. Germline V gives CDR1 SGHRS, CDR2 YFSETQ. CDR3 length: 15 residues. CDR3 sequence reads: CASRSGIFSYGELFF. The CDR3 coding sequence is TGCGCCAGCAGATCGGGGATATTCTCATACGGGGAGCTGTTTTTT.

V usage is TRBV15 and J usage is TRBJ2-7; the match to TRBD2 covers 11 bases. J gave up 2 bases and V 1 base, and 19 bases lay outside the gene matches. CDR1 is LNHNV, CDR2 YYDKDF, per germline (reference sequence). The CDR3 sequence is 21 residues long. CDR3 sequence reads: CATSRALSTSGSRLGAYEQYF. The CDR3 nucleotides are TGTGCCACCAGCAGAGCCCTCTCAACTAGCGGGAGCCGCCTTGGGGCCTACGAGCAGTACTTC.

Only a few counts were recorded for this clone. CDR3 nucleotides: TGTGCCACCAGTGGGGACAGCAATGAGCAGTTCTTC. This sequence encodes CATSGDSNEQFF. The chain uses TRBV24-1 and TRBJ2-1, with TRBD1 identical over 7 bases. This CDR3 spans 12 amino acids. The junction had 0 bases not matched to a gene; V was cut back by 5 bases and J by 6 bases. CDR1 KGHDR and CDR2 SFDVKD come from the germline V gene.

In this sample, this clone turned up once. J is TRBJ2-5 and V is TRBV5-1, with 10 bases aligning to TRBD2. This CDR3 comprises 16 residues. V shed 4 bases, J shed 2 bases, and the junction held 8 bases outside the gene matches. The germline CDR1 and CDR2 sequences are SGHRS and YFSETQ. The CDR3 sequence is CASSRLAGATQETQYF. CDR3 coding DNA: TGCGCCAGCAGCCGGCTAGCGGGGGCAACGCAAGAGACCCAGTACTTC.